Ten or more counts support the clone carrying this TCR beta chain. Its antigen is undetermined. Between about 19,000 and 1,100,000 sorted cells, with 10%, 30% or 50% RNA, yielded naive CD8 libraries. The data were obtained in a study of molecular identifiers for immune sequencing clone quantification. Points from the study as a whole: The study found clones above 20 RNA copies held over 98% of effector molecules and under 1% in naive cells.

Using its own MiXCR run on the PCR reads, TCRdb lists one record per CDR3 protein. In the table there are 460,000 or so distinct CDR3 sequences, around 23% of which are singletons. Trimming left V 0 bases short and J 7 bases short, with 9 bases between. Germline assignment: CDR1 DFQATT and CDR2 SNEGSKA (reference sequence). The CDR3 is 12 amino acids. The sequenced sample consisted of naive CD8+ T cells from blood, with Jurkat cell RNA spiked in. The subset: FACS-sorted CD8+CD4-CCR7+CD45RA+ naive T cells. The receptor's source is a human donor in good health. Some libraries in this study had Jurkat cell RNA spiked in. The V and J genes are TRBV20-1 and TRBJ1-2; weak D call: TRBD1 (6 bases). The DNA for the CDR3 is TGCAGTGCTAGAGACAGGGGAGTTGGCTACACCTTC. Residues: CSARDRGVGYTF.